This section outlines one TCR beta chain sequence together with its context. Methods used by the authors: Amplification of reference gene primers provided the estimated nucleated cell counts. Sequencing was performed with immunoSEQ multiplex PCR; in TCRdb, only in-frame clones are kept and a portion is missing. V and J calls and clone size are those listed in that table; D and trimming were worked out from the DNA. Found here are more than 55,000 clones, around 90% of them singletons; the top ten hold around 7.7%. The data belong to a study of blood T cell repertoires in COVID-19. Study-level background: Acute-phase and convalescent COVID-19 samples originated in the United States, Italy and Spain. PBMCs, B-cell-depleted T cells, or T cells were the source of the cDNA or gDNA that made up the material.

CDR3 length: 13 residues. Trimming took 3 bases from V and 5 from J; bases not matched to a gene: 0. The specimen sequenced was peripheral blood. This TCR came from a human donor with active COVID-19. The donor label of this sample is uncertain. The V gene is TRBV12-3 or TRBV12-4, the J gene TRBJ1-1; 10 bases are shared with TRBD1. The CDR3 sequence is CASSLGQGTEAFF. CDR3 bases: TGTGCCAGCAGTTTGGGACAGGGGACTGAAGCTTTCTTT.